This T cell receptor beta chain stems from a study of shared clonotypes between healthy human individuals. Study-wide results and limits: Among a handful of donors, about 5% of naive CD4 clonotypes were found in common. Sharing of clonotypes among donors was expected to vary with sequencing depth. Lower generation probabilities were found for non-shared clonotypes than for those shared by all four donors.

This clone appeared a single time. Its target is unknown. The length of the CDR3 is 11 residues. V was pared by 4 bases and J by 11 bases, with 11 bases between. The germline V gene has CDR1 MNHEY and CDR2 SVGAGI. Donors were healthy HIV-negative adults without recently reported acute infections or vaccinations. Profiled with immunoSEQ multiplex PCR; TCRdb holds only in-frame clones, not every one. The repertoire consists of 1.6 million or so clones, with roughly 96% occurring once and the leading ten covering over 1%. The receptor was isolated from a young man in good health. The genes are TRBV6-5 and TRBJ1-1; no reliable D call. The sample consisted of naive CD4+ T cells sorted from blood. Specified subset: CD45RA+ positively selected. As DNA, the CDR3 is TGTGCCAGCAGTTTCGGCGGGCGGGCTTTCTTT. The encoded protein is CASSFGGRAFF.